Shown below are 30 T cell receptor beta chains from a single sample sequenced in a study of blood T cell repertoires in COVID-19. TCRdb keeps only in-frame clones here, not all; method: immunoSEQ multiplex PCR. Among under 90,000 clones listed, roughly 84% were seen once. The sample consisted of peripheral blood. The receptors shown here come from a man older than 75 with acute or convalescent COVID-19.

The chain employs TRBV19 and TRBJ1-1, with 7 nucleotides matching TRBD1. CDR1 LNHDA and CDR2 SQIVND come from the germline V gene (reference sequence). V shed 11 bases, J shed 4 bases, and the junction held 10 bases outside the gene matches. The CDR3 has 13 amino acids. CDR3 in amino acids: CAALNRGFTEAFF. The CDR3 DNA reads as TGTGCCGCCTTAAACAGGGGATTCACTGAAGCTTTCTTT.

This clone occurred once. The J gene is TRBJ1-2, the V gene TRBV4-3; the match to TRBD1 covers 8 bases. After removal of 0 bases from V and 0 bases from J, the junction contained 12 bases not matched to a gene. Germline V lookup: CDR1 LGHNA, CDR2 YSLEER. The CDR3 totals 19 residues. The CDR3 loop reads CASSQDLQGAYYSNYGYTF. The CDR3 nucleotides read TGCGCCAGCAGCCAAGATCTTCAGGGGGCCTATTATTCTAACTATGGCTACACCTTC.

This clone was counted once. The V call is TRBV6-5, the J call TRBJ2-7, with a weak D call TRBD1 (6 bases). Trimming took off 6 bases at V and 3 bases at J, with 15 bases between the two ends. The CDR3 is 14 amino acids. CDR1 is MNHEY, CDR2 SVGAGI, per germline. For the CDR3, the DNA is TGTGCCAGCAGACCCCGACAGGTTCACTACGAGCAGTACTTC. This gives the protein CASRPRQVHYEQYF.

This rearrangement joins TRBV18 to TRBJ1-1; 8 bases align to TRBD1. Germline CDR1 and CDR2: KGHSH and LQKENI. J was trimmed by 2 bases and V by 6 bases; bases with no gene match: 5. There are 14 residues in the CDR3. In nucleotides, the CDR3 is TGTGCCAGCTCCCCATCAGGGGGCAACACTGAAGCTTTCTTT. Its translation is CASSPSGGNTEAFF.

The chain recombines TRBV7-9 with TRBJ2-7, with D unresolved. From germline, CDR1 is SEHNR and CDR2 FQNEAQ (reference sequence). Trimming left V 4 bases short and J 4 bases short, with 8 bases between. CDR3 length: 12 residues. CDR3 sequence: CASSSTTYEQYF. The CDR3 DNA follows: TGTGCCAGCAGCTCCACCACTTACGAGCAGTACTTC.

This CDR3 is CASSLLGDDEKLFF. The DNA for the CDR3 is TGTGCCAGCAGTCTTCTGGGAGACGATGAAAAACTGTTTTTT. The gene calls are TRBV9 and TRBJ1-4; D remains unclear. This CDR3 region has 14 residues. CDR1 is SGDLS, CDR2 YYNGEE, per germline. V gave up 5 bases and J gave up 6 bases, with 14 bases separating them.

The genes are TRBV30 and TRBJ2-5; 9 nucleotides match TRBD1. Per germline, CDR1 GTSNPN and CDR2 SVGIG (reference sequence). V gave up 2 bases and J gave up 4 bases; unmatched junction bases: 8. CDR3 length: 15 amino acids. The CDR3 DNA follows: TGTGCCTGGAGTAGAGGACAGGGGATGTCAGAGACCCAGTACTTC. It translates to CAWSRGQGMSETQYF.

The CDR3 DNA reads TGCGCCAGCAGCCAACAACAGGACAGGGCGGCCGAGCAGTACTTC. Translating it yields CASSQQQDRAAEQYF. The rearrangement joins TRBV4-1 to TRBJ2-7; 8 bases match TRBD1. The CDR3 consists of 15 residues. V shed 2 bases, J shed 6 bases, and the junction held 9 bases outside the gene matches. The germline CDR1 and CDR2 sequences are MGHRA and YSYEKL.

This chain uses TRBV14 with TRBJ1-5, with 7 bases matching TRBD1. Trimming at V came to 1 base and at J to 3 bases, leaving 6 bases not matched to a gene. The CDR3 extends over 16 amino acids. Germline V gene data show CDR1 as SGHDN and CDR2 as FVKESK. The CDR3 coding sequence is TGTGCCAGCAGCCAAGTCGCGGGACAGACCAATCAGCCCCAGCATTTT. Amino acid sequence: CASSQVAGQTNQPQHF. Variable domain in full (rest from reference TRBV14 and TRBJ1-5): EAGVTQFPSHSVIEKGQTVTLRCDPISGHDNLYWYRRVMGKEIKFLLHFVKESKQDESGMPNNRFLAERTGGTYSTLKVQPAELEDSGVYFCASSQVAGQTNQPQHFGDGTRLSIL.

In nucleotides, the CDR3 is TGTGCCAGCAGCGTAGGCGCCGGGGGGGCGGTGAACTATGGCTACACCTTC. Amino acid sequence: CASSVGAGGAVNYGYTF. The V and J genes are TRBV9 and TRBJ1-2; possibly TRBD1 for D (6 bases). Trimming took off 0 bases at V and 2 bases at J, with 17 bases between the two ends. Germline CDR1 reads SGDLS; CDR2 reads YYNGEE. This CDR3 has 17 amino acids. Looking up the rest from reference TRBV9 and TRBJ1-2 gives the full variable domain: DSGVTQTPKHLITATGQRVTLRCSPRSGDLSVYWYQQSLDQGLQFLIQYYNGEERAKGNILERFSAQQFPDLHSELNLSSLELGDSALYFCASSVGAGGAVNYGYTFGSGTRLTVV.

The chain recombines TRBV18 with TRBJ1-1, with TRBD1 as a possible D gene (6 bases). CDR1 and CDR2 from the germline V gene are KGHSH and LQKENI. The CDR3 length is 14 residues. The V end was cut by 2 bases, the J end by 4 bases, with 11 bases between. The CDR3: CASSPDSGVTEAFF. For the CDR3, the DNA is TGTGCCAGCTCACCAGACTCAGGGGTCACTGAAGCTTTCTTT.

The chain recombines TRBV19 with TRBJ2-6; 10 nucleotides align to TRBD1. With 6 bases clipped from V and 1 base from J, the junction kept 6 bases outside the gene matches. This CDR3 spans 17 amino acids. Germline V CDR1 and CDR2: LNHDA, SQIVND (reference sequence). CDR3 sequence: CASSTGTGVSGANVLTF. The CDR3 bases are TGTGCCAGTAGCACCGGGACAGGGGTTTCTGGGGCCAACGTCCTGACTTTC.

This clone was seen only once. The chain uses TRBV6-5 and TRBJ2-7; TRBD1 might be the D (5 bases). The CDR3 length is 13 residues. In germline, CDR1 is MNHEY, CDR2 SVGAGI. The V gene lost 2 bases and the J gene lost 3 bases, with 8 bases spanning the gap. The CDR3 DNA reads TGTGCCAGCAGTTACGACAGCTACTACGAGCAGTACTTC. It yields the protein CASSYDSYYEQYF.

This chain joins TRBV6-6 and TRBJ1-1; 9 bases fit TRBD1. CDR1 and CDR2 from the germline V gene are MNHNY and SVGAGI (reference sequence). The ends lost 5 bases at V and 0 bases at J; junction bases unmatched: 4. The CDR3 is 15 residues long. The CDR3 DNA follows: TGTGCCAGCAGTAGGGACAGGGAGTTGAACACTGAAGCTTTCTTT. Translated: CASSRDRELNTEAFF.

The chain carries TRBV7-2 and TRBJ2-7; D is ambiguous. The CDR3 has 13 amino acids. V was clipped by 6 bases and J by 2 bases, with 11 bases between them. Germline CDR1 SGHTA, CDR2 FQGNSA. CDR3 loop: CASSEDFTYEQYF. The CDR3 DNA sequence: TGTGCCAGCAGTGAGGATTTTACCTACGAGCAGTACTTC.

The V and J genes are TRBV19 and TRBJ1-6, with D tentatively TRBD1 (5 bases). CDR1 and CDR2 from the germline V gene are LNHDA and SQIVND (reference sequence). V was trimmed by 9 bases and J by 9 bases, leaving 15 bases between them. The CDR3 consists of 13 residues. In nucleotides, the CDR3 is TGTGCCAGCACTACAGGAAGAGTTTCACCCCTCCACTTT. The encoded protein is CASTTGRVSPLHF.

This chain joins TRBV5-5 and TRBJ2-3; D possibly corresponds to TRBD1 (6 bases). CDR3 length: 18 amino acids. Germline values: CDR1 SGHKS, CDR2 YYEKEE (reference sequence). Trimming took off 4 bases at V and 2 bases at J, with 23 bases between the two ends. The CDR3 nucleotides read TGTGCCAGCAGCCAGGCCGTAACAGGGAGTGGGAACACAGATACGCAGTATTTT. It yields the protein CASSQAVTGSGNTDTQYF.

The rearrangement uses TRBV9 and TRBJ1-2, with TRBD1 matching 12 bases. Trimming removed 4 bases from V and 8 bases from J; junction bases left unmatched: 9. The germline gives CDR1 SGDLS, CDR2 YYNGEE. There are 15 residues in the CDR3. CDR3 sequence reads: CASSLGTGGLAGYTF. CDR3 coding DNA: TGTGCCAGCAGCTTAGGGACAGGGGGCCTCGCAGGCTACACCTTC.

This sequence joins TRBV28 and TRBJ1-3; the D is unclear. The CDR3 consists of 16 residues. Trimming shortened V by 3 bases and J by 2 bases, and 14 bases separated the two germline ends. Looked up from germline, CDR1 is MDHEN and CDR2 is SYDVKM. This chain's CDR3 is CASSFLTLGPGNTIYF. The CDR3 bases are TGTGCCAGCAGTTTCCTGACACTCGGCCCTGGAAACACCATATATTTT.

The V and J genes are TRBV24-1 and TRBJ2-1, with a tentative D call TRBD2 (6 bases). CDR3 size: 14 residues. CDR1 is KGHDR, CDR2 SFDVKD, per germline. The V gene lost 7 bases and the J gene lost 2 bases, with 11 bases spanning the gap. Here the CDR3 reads CATSLGTPYNEQFF. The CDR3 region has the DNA TGTGCCACCAGCCTCGGGACTCCCTACAATGAGCAGTTCTTC.

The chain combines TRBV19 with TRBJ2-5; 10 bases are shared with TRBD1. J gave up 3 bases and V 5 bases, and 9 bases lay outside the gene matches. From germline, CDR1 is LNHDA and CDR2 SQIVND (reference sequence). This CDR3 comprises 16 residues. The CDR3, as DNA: TGTGCCAGTAGTGAATTATACGGACAGGGGGAAGAGACCCAGTACTTC. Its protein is CASSELYGQGEETQYF. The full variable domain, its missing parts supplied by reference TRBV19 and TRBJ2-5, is DGGITQSPKYLFRKEGQNVTLSCEQNLNHDAMYWYRQDPGQGLRLIYYSQIVNDFQKGDIAEGYSVSREKKESFPLTVTSAQKNPTAFYLCASSELYGQGEETQYFGPGTRLLVL.

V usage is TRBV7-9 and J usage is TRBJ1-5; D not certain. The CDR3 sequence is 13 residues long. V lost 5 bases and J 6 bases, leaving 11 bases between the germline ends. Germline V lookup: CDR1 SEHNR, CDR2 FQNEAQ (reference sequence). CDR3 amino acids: CASSPIAGQPQHF. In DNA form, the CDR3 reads TGTGCCAGCAGCCCCATAGCGGGTCAGCCCCAGCATTTT.

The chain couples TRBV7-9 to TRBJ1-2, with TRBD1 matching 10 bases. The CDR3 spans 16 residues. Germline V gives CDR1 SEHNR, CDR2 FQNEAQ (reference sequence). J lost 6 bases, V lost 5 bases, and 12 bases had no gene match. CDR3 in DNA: TGTGCCAGCAGCGTGGGACAGGGGATAATCCCTGATGGCTACACCTTC. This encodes CASSVGQGIIPDGYTF.

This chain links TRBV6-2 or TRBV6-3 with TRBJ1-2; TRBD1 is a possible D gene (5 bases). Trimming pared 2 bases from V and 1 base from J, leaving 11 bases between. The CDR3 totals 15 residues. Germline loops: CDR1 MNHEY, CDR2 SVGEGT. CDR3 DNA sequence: TGTGCCAGCAGTTACGCGACAGCGAATAACTATGGCTACACCTTC. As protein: CASSYATANNYGYTF.

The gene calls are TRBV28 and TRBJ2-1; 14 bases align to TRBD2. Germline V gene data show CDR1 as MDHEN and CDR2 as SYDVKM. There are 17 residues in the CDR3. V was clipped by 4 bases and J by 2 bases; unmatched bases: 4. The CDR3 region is CASSSSTSGRAYNEQFF. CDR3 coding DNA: TGTGCCAGCAGTTCATCGACTAGCGGGAGGGCCTACAATGAGCAGTTCTTC.

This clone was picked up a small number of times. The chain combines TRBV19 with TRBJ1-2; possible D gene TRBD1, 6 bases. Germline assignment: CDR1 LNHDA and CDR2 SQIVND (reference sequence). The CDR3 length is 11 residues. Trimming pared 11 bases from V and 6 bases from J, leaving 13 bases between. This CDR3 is CALRQGHGYTF. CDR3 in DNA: TGTGCCTTGAGGCAGGGGCATGGCTACACCTTC.

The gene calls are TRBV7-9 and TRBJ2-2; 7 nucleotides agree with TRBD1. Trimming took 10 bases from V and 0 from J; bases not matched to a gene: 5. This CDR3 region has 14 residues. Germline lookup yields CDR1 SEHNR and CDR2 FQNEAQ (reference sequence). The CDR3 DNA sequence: TGTGCCACCCCCGGGACAGCGAACACCGGGGAGCTGTTTTTT. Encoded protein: CATPGTANTGELFF.

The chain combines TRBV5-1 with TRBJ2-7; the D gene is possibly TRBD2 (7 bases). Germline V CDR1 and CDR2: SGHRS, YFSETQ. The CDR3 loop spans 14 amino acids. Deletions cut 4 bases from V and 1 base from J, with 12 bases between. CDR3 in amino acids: CASSRGDISYEQYF. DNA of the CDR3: TGCGCCAGCAGCCGGGGGGACATATCCTACGAGCAGTACTTC.

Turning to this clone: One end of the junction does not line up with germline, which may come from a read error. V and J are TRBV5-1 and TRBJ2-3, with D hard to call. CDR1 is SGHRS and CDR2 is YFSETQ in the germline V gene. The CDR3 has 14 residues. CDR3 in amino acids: CASRLVQSTDTQYF. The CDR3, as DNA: TGCGCCAGCAGGTTGGTTCAAAGCACAGATACGCAGTATTTT.

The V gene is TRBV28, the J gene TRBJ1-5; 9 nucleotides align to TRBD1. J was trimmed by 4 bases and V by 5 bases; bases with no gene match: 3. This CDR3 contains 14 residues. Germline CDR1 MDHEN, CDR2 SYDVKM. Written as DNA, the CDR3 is TGTGCCAGCAGTACCGGGACAGGGAATCAGCCCCAGCATTTT. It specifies CASSTGTGNQPQHF.